Listed here are 11 T cell receptor beta chains from one sample, sequenced in a study of cytomegalovirus exposure and HLA in healthy donors. PCR amplification relied on 60 Vbeta primers (plus 13 Jbeta primers). Method: immunoSEQ multiplex PCR; TCRdb's copy keeps in-frame clones and lacks some. The sample has about 89,000 clones, around 85% seen once; the top ten hold 6.5% to 8.5%. Sequenced input: PBMCs. Receptor source: a man aged 35 to 55 in good health and CMV-seropositive.

The V call is TRBV6-6, the J call TRBJ2-7; 7 bases align to TRBD2. V lost 2 bases, J lost 2 bases, and 6 bases stayed unmatched. In germline, CDR1 is MNHNY, CDR2 SVGAGI (reference sequence). The CDR3 covers 15 residues. CDR3 residues: CASSYDRLAAYEQYF. As DNA, the CDR3 is TGTGCCAGCAGTTACGATCGGCTAGCGGCCTACGAGCAGTACTTC.

Comment on this clone: This same CDR3 is encoded by further DNA sequences in the sample. The gene calls are TRBV18 and TRBJ2-3, with D uncertain. Germline V gene lookup returns CDR1 KGHSH and CDR2 LQKENI. V was cut by 2 bases and J by 4 bases, with 4 bases left in between. The CDR3 extends over 12 amino acids. The CDR3 here is CASSPSADTQYF. The CDR3 DNA is TGTGCCAGCTCACCAAGCGCAGATACGCAGTATTTT.

The V call is TRBV29-1, the J call TRBJ2-7; 10 bases are shared with TRBD1. Germline lookup yields CDR1 SQVTM and CDR2 ANQGSEA. There are 13 residues in the CDR3. The J segment lost 4 bases and the V segment lost 6 bases, leaving 6 bases of the junction unmatched. Here the CDR3 DNA reads TGCAGCGTACGACAGGGGGCAGGTTACGAGCAGTACTTC. Translated: CSVRQGAGYEQYF.

The chain uses TRBV5-1 and TRBJ2-5; 9 nucleotides agree with TRBD2. The CDR3 length is 15 residues. Looked up from germline, CDR1 is SGHRS and CDR2 is YFSETQ. V was pared by 0 bases and J by 7 bases, with 7 bases of the junction left unmatched. CDR3 amino acids: CASSLAAGGRGTQYF. In nucleotides, the CDR3 is TGCGCCAGCAGCTTGGCCGCGGGAGGGCGGGGGACCCAGTACTTC.

The CDR3 region has the DNA TGTGCCAGCAGCGTAGCTCTAAACACTGAAGCTTTCTTT. Its protein is CASSVALNTEAFF. The chain employs TRBV9 and TRBJ1-1; D remains unclear. Trimming took off 0 bases at V and 2 bases at J, with 5 bases between the two ends. CDR1 is SGDLS and CDR2 is YYNGEE in the germline V gene. CDR3 length: 13 residues.

The J gene is TRBJ1-2, the V gene TRBV5-4, with D possibly TRBD1 on 5 matching bases. Germline V gene lookup returns CDR1 SGHNT and CDR2 YYREEE (reference sequence). The CDR3 is 13 amino acids. The germline V and J ends were trimmed by 5 bases and 8 bases, with 16 bases remaining between them. The CDR3 region has the DNA TGTGCCAGCAGTCCGGACGGGACTGGGGGCTACACCTTC. Its translation is CASSPDGTGGYTF.

Concerning this clone: The junction shows a germline mismatch at one end, possibly a read error. V is TRBV6-5 and J is TRBJ1-1, with D tentatively TRBD1 (5 bases). The CDR3 sequence is 11 residues long. Germline CDR1 is MNHEY and CDR2 is SVGAGI. The CDR3 spells CASSYGRQLIF. The CDR3 nucleotides are TGTGCCAGCAGTTACGGCCGACAGCTAATCTTT.

This chain links TRBV10-2 with TRBJ2-1; 7 nucleotides match TRBD2. Losses at the gene ends were 2 bases for V and 10 bases for J; bases not matched to a gene: 8. The germline gives CDR1 WSHSY, CDR2 SAAADI. The CDR3 consists of 14 residues. CDR3 sequence: CASSEAHQAGEQFF. CDR3 sequence (DNA): TGCGCCAGCAGTGAGGCCCATCAAGCGGGAGAGCAGTTCTTC.

CDR3 in amino acids: CATSRWTGQETQYF. In nucleotides, the CDR3 is TGTGCCACCAGCAGATGGACAGGCCAAGAGACCCAGTACTTC. The chain is built from TRBV15 and TRBJ2-5; 7 bases are shared with TRBD1. CDR3 length: 14 residues. The germline CDR1 and CDR2 sequences are LNHNV and YYDKDF (reference sequence). Trimming cost V 2 bases and J 1 base; bases outside gene matches: 1.

Written as DNA, the CDR3 is TGCGCCAGCAGCAAGGACAGGGTGGACGAGCAGTACTTC. Its translation: CASSKDRVDEQYF. The rearrangement joins TRBV5-1 to TRBJ2-5; 8 bases align to TRBD1. The tail of the sequence fits TRBJ2-7 better, so the J call may be wrong. The length of the CDR3 is 13 residues. CDR1 SGHRS and CDR2 YFSETQ come from the germline V gene.

The chain combines TRBV4-1 with TRBJ2-4; 9 bases agree with TRBD2. Germline V gene lookup returns CDR1 MGHRA and CDR2 YSYEKL. The CDR3 length is 19 residues. With V trimmed by 1 base and J by 2 bases, 12 bases remained unmatched. The CDR3 DNA reads as TGCGCCAGCAGCCAAGTACTCGGCGGGGGGGATTTGACCAAAAACATTCAGTACTTC. Protein product: CASSQVLGGGDLTKNIQYF.